The rows below give T cell receptor beta chains drawn from one sample of a study of type 1 regulatory T cells. TCRdb recomputed calls from the reads with MiXCR, one row per CDR3 protein. This sample has approximately 90,000 distinct CDR3 sequences, with around a third found just once. Sequencing was performed on CD4+ T cells, either the whole sample or a sorted fraction (not recorded which). The receptors shown here come from a human donor in good health. The CDR3 runs from the conserved cysteine through the conserved F or W. D genes are given only for firm matches. Not all rows give a size; the values are once, few, many and, for expanded clones, a class.

V gene	D gene	clone size	J gene	CDR3 DNA	CDR3 protein
TRBV4-2	TRBD1	few	TRBJ1-1	TGTGCCAGCAGCCAACGACTCTCCTGGACAGGTGAAGCTTTCTTT	CASSQRLSWTGEAFF
TRBV7-8	TRBD1	once	TRBJ2-3	TGTGCCAGCCTACAGGGGGTCGGGACAGATACGCAGTATTTT	CASLQGVGTDTQYF
TRBV20-1	NA	few	TRBJ2-5	TGCAGTGCTACAGGAGTCCAAGAGACCCAGTACTTC	CSATGVQETQYF
TRBV7-8	TRBD1	few	TRBJ1-2	TGTGCCAGCAGCTACGACAGGGGTTCCTATGGCTACACCTTC	CASSYDRGSYGYTF
TRBV19	TRBD1	few	TRBJ2-7	TGTGCCAGTAGAGAGACAGGGGGCGCGTACGAGCAGTACTTC	CASRETGGAYEQYF
TRBV5-1	TRBD2	many	TRBJ2-7	TGCGCCAGCAGCAGGGATGGGAGCGGGAGAGACTACGAGCAGTACTTC	CASSRDGSGRDYEQYF
TRBV4-1	TRBD2	few	TRBJ2-1	TGCGCCAGCAGCCAAGTAGTGGGACTAGCGGGAGGGAATGAGCAGTTCTTC	CASSQVVGLAGGNEQFF
TRBV6-5	NA	NA	TRBJ1-2	TGTGCCAGCAGTCCGTCTAACCGGGGCTACACCTTC	CASSPSNRGYTF
TRBV15	NA	NA	TRBJ2-1	TGTGCCACCAGCGGGGGGGGCCACAATGAGCAGTTCTTC	CATSGGGHNEQFF
TRBV29-1	TRBD2	NA	TRBJ2-6	TGCAGCGTTGAGAGCGGGATGAGGGGGGCCAACGTCCTGACTTTC	CSVESGMRGANVLTF
TRBV19	NA	NA	TRBJ2-1	TGTGCCAGTAAGGGCGGGGTCGATGAGCAGTTCTTC	CASKGGVDEQFF
TRBV28	NA	few	TRBJ2-5	TGTGCCAGCAGTGTCACCGGGACCAAAGAGACCCAGTACTTC	CASSVTGTKETQYF
TRBV4-1	TRBD1	few	TRBJ2-3	TGCGCCAGCAGCCATCTCCCACAGAGGGGGCGGACAGATACGCAGTATTTT	CASSHLPQRGRTDTQYF
TRBV24-1	NA	NA	TRBJ2-5	TGTGCCACCAGTGATCCTATCCGGGACACACACCAAGAGACCCAGTACTTC	CATSDPIRDTHQETQYF
TRBV7-3	NA	NA	TRBJ2-3	TGTGCCAGCAGCTTAAGCTTTCAAGATACGCAGTATTTT	CASSLSFQDTQYF
TRBV12-3/TRBV12-4	NA	few	TRBJ1-4	TGTGCCAGCAGACTGGACAGAGATGAAAAACTGTTTTTT	CASRLDRDEKLFF
TRBV5-6	NA	few	TRBJ1-6	TGTGCCAGCAGCTCCCGCCCGGGGTGGAGCAATTCACCCCTCCACTTT	CASSSRPGWSNSPLHF
TRBV3-1	NA	few	TRBJ2-1	TGTGCCAGCAGCCCCCCTGTAAGGGTAGCGGAGATTGGATCCTACAATGAGCAGTTCTTC	CASSPPVRVAEIGSYNEQFF
TRBV24-1	NA	NA	TRBJ1-5	TGTGCCACCGGGAATCAGGGGTCCCAGCCCCAGCATTTT	CATGNQGSQPQHF
TRBV28	NA	NA	TRBJ2-3	TGTGCCAGCAGTTTACCCCTGCCTCCCTCCGAGGGGTCGCAGTATTTT	CASSLPLPPSEGSQYF
TRBV7-2	TRBD2	NA	TRBJ2-5	TGTGCCAGCAGCCCAGGACTAGCGGGAGAACAAGAGACCCAGTACTTC	CASSPGLAGEQETQYF
TRBV5-1	NA	NA	TRBJ2-5	TGCGCCAGCAGCCCGATCGAAGGGACCCAGTACTTC	CASSPIEGTQYF
TRBV19	NA	NA	TRBJ2-1	TGTGCCAGTAGTCGGATTGAGGGGGGCAATGAGCAGTTCTTC	CASSRIEGGNEQFF
TRBV12-3/TRBV12-4	NA	NA	TRBJ2-1	TGTGCCAGCAGTCCTCTGCGGCTAGCAGGCTACAATGAGCAGTTCTTC	CASSPLRLAGYNEQFF
TRBV12-3/TRBV12-4	NA	NA	TRBJ1-2	TGTGCCAGCAGTACCCAGGGGCATGGCTACACCTTC	CASSTQGHGYTF